This TCR beta chain was documented in a study of CD8 T cells in Susac syndrome. The RNA input was 0.5 to 1 ug, and it was reverse transcribed with random hexamers. TCR beta CDR3 was amplified by immunoSEQ multiplex PCR. This amplification extended across 54 Vbeta and 13 Jbeta segments. Each CDR3 protein gets one entry after TCRdb re-called the immunoSEQ multiplex PCR reads with MiXCR. The sample includes about 280,000 distinct CDR3 sequences, more than 75% of them seen just once. CDR1 is KGHSH, CDR2 LQKENI, per germline. Between the trimmed V and J ends, which lost 0 bases and 2 bases, there was a span of 11 bases. The CDR3 is 15 amino acids. TEMRA cells were FACS-enriched, unlike CD8+ and CD4+ T cells, which were negatively isolated.

Material for sequencing was CD8+ T cells from PBMCs. This clonotype originated in a human donor with multiple sclerosis. The V and J genes are TRBV18 and TRBJ2-7; D not resolved. The CDR3 DNA reads as TGTGCCAGCTCACCACCACGAACAGAGACCTACGAGCAGTACTTC. This translates into CASSPPRTETYEQYF.